The clone carrying this T cell receptor (beta chain) was found many times. The antigen is undetermined. A constant-region primer primed TCR beta cDNA synthesis from roughly 520 ng of total RNA. ARM-PCR, slightly modified, supplied the TCR beta libraries through three nested multiplex PCR rounds. PCR rounds one and two used TRBV1-TRBV30 forward primers with a C-beta reverse primer for approximately 10 cycles each. TCRdb re-called the multiplex PCR reads with MiXCR, one entry per CDR3 protein. The profile covers about 96,000 distinct CDR3 sequences, with just over 65% appearing a single time and about 27% taken by the ten largest. Unsorted bulk tissue (roughly 19-31 mg) underwent RNA and DNA co-extraction. Chronic HBV infection was present, with no prior treatment. The CDR3 consists of 14 residues. The V gene end was trimmed by 4 bases and the J gene end by 6 bases; junction bases not matched to a gene: 2. Germline lookup yields CDR1 SGHDN and CDR2 FVKESK.

This entry comes from a study of tumor-infiltrating lymphocytes in primary liver carcinoma. Study-level information: There were roughly 3.65 to 7.13 million productive TCRbeta reads per sample, a yield similar across tissue types. Study conclusions and caveats: Tumor top-250-clone fraction significantly exceeded that of blood (p = 0.039).

The clonotype originates from a middle-aged man with primary liver carcinoma and hepatitis B virus infection. The chain recombines TRBV14 with TRBJ1-4, with TRBD1 matching 10 bases. The sample comprised tumor-adjacent normal liver tissue. CDR3 coding DNA: TGTGCCAGCAGCCTTGGACAGGGGGATGAAAAACTGTTTTTT. As protein: CASSLGQGDEKLFF.